Following are 25 T cell receptor beta chains from one sample sequenced in a study of T cells in Graves' hyperthyroidism and ophthalmopathy. It was RNA transcripts that yielded the amplified TCR beta CDR3 regions. The TCR CDR3 was amplified in a first-round RT-PCR using the HTBI primer set. TCRdb processed the multiplex PCR reads anew with MiXCR; each CDR3 protein has one entry. There are some 600,000 distinct CDR3 sequences in the sample; about 15% occur only once, and 5% to 7% lies in the top ten. Sequenced material: blood. These receptors originate from a woman aged 25 to 39 with Graves' hyperthyroidism that later progressed to Graves' ophthalmopathy.

This clonotype has a handful of counts. The chain combines TRBV30 with TRBJ2-1; D unresolved. Germline lookup yields CDR1 GTSNPN and CDR2 SVGIG (reference sequence). CDR3 size: 16 residues. V shed 1 base and J shed 7 bases, with 20 bases lying between them. The CDR3 loop is CAWSGHGGPALNEQFF. CDR3 sequence (DNA): TGTGCCTGGAGTGGCCACGGCGGACCAGCCTTAAATGAGCAGTTCTTC. The entire variable domain, with the rest obtained from reference TRBV30 and TRBJ2-1, is as follows: SQTIHQWPATLVQPVGSPLSLECTVEGTSNPNLYWYRQAAGRGLQLLFYSVGIGQISSEVPQNLSASRPQDRQFILSSKKLLLSDSGFYLCAWSGHGGPALNEQFFGPGTRLTVL.

This clonotype was detected ten times or more. The V and J genes are TRBV19 and TRBJ2-5; 11 bases map to TRBD2. The CDR3 is made up of 17 amino acids. The V segment lost 5 bases and the J segment 2 bases; nucleotides outside the gene matches: 10. The germline CDR1 and CDR2 sequences are LNHDA and SQIVND (reference sequence). CDR3 bases: TGTGCCAGTAGTGTCGGTGGTAGCGGGAGGGAACAAGAGACCCAGTACTTC. Its translation: CASSVGGSGREQETQYF.

This clonotype was recorded many times. This rearrangement joins TRBV6-2 or TRBV6-3 to TRBJ2-1, with 7 positions matching TRBD2. V gave up 2 bases and J gave up 8 bases; unmatched junction bases: 9. This CDR3 is built from 15 residues. Germline loops: CDR1 MNHEY, CDR2 SVGEGT. DNA for the CDR3: TGTGCCAGCAGTTACGAGACTAGCAGGGTGCATGAGCAGTTCTTC. As protein: CASSYETSRVHEQFF.

On this clonotype itself: This could be a read error, since a much larger clone is one nucleotide away. The rearrangement uses TRBV28 and TRBJ1-5, with TRBD1 as a possible D gene (5 bases). The CDR3 consists of 14 residues. Trimming stripped 6 bases from V and 4 bases from J, with 13 bases between. Per the germline V gene, CDR1 is MDHEN and CDR2 is SYDVKM. The CDR3 region is CASRSGGENQPQHF. CDR3 in DNA: TGTGCCAGCAGATCAGGAGGGGAAAATCAGCCCCAGCATTTT.

This clonotype was counted at least ten times. The chain links TRBV12-5 to TRBJ2-7; D gene uncertain. This CDR3 has 12 residues. The ends were cut back, 1 base at V and 1 base at J, with 2 bases in the middle. Per germline, CDR1 LGHNT and CDR2 FRNRAP. Here the CDR3 reads CASGLGSYEQYF. Here the CDR3 DNA reads TGTGCTAGTGGTTTGGGATCCTACGAGCAGTACTTC.

In its sample, this clonotype was seen a few times. The chain carries TRBV7-2 and TRBJ1-3; D remains unclear. CDR3 size: 15 residues. Deletions cut 1 base from V and 0 bases from J, with 7 bases between. Looked up from germline, CDR1 is SGHTA and CDR2 is FQGNSA. The CDR3 region is CASSLVVFSGNTIYF. CDR3 coding DNA: TGTGCCAGCAGCTTAGTAGTCTTCTCTGGAAACACCATATATTTT.

This chain joins TRBV7-9 and TRBJ1-1; D gene ambiguous. Trimming removed 1 base from V and 2 bases from J, with 8 bases in between. The CDR3 has 14 residues. CDR1 and CDR2 from the germline V gene are SEHNR and FQNEAQ (reference sequence). Here the CDR3 DNA reads TGTGCCAGCAGCTTAGTACAGCCCAACACTGAAGCTTTCTTT. Translating gives CASSLVQPNTEAFF.

This clonotype was seen many times. V usage is TRBV3-1 and J usage is TRBJ2-3; D gene unclear. The CDR3 consists of 12 residues. In germline, CDR1 is LGHDT, CDR2 YNNKEL (reference sequence). The V and J ends lost 0 bases and 6 bases respectively, with 4 bases between them. The CDR3 spells CASSQEDDTQYF. The CDR3 DNA is TGTGCCAGCAGCCAAGAAGACGATACGCAGTATTTT.

This clonotype has a count of ten or more. V and J are TRBV7-9 and TRBJ1-1; no clear D. The germline V gene encodes CDR1 SEHNR and CDR2 FQNEAQ (reference sequence). The V end was cut by 4 bases, the J end by 5 bases, with 8 bases between. This CDR3 region has 12 residues. The DNA of the CDR3 is TGTGCCAGCAGCTACGGGATAACTGAAGCTTTCTTT. It encodes CASSYGITEAFF.

The table lists this clonotype with a few counts. The chain combines TRBV4-1 with TRBJ2-7, with D possibly being TRBD2 (6 bases). Trimming stripped 0 bases from V and 2 bases from J, with 14 bases between. The CDR3 consists of 16 residues. Germline V gene lookup returns CDR1 MGHRA and CDR2 YSYEKL. This chain's CDR3 is CASSQEPGTETYEQYF. In DNA form, the CDR3 reads TGCGCCAGCAGCCAAGAACCCGGGACTGAAACCTACGAGCAGTACTTC.

This clonotype was detected many times. This chain links TRBV28 with TRBJ2-3, with D possibly being TRBD1 (6 bases). Germline V lookup: CDR1 MDHEN, CDR2 SYDVKM. The CDR3 loop spans 16 amino acids. V was pared by 7 bases and J by 5 bases, with 22 bases between. Here the CDR3 reads CASTSLRWGPIDTQYF. The CDR3, as DNA: TGTGCCAGCACCTCTCTACGGTGGGGGCCAATAGATACGCAGTATTTT.

This clonotype has a handful of counts. The chain is built from TRBV19 and TRBJ1-1; D unresolved. In germline, CDR1 is LNHDA, CDR2 SQIVND (reference sequence). The V end lost 0 bases, the J end lost 8 bases, and 16 bases lay between the germline ends. The CDR3 loop spans 15 amino acids. CDR3 region: CASSIDSFAVGEAFF. CDR3 coding DNA: TGTGCCAGTAGTATAGATAGTTTTGCGGTAGGAGAAGCTTTCTTT.

This chain uses TRBV3-1 with TRBJ1-2, with 8 positions matching TRBD1. Germline V gene data show CDR1 as LGHDT and CDR2 as YNNKEL (reference sequence). This CDR3 is built from 14 residues. V dropped 5 bases and J dropped 7; count of bases not matched to a gene: 9. In nucleotides, the CDR3 is TGTGCCAGCAGCTCGTTGGACAGGGATCGTGGCTACACCTTC. Its translation is CASSSLDRDRGYTF.

This clonotype was detected many times. The V gene is TRBV18, the J gene TRBJ2-5; 7 bases agree with TRBD1. Germline values: CDR1 KGHSH, CDR2 LQKENI. CDR3 length: 13 amino acids. V was clipped by 5 bases and J by 3 bases; unmatched bases: 3. CDR3 sequence reads: CASSSGQEETQYF. CDR3 DNA: TGTGCCAGCTCATCCGGACAGGAAGAGACCCAGTACTTC. Together with reference TRBV18 and TRBJ2-5, the CDR3 gives the full variable domain: NAGVMQNPRHLVRRRGQEARLRCSPMKGHSHVYWYRQLPEEGLKFMVYLQKENIIDESGMPKERFSAEFPKEGPSILRIQQVVRGDSAAYFCASSSGQEETQYFGPGTRLLVL.

V usage is TRBV2 and J usage is TRBJ2-1, with 7 bases matching TRBD1. Germline loops: CDR1 SNHLY, CDR2 FYNNEI. The length of the CDR3 is 14 residues. J lost 2 bases, V lost 11 bases, and 9 bases had no gene match. The CDR3 protein is CASTGQRTYNEQFF. The DNA of the CDR3 is TGTGCCTCGACGGGACAGCGGACCTACAATGAGCAGTTCTTC.

This clonotype was found many times. This chain links TRBV10-3 with TRBJ2-3; 9 bases are shared with TRBD2. The V segment lost 10 bases and the J segment 4 bases; nucleotides outside the gene matches: 12. Germline V gene data show CDR1 as ENHRY and CDR2 as SYGVKD. CDR3 length equals 15 residues. CDR3 sequence (DNA): TGTGCCACAGGCCCTAGCGGGACCCTCTCAGATACGCAGTATTTT. It yields the protein CATGPSGTLSDTQYF.

This clonotype was seen at least ten times. The V and J genes are TRBV3-1 and TRBJ1-2; D gene uncertain. Germline V gene lookup returns CDR1 LGHDT and CDR2 YNNKEL (reference sequence). The ends were cut back, 6 bases at V and 3 bases at J, with 14 bases in the middle. The CDR3 is 14 amino acids. The CDR3 is CASRTSWGDYGYTF. DNA for the CDR3: TGTGCCAGCAGGACTTCCTGGGGAGACTATGGCTACACCTTC.

V usage is TRBV9 and J usage is TRBJ2-1; tentatively, D is TRBD2 (6 bases). V lost 0 bases and J lost 7, with 14 bases in between. The CDR3 spans 15 residues. Germline values: CDR1 SGDLS, CDR2 YYNGEE. CDR3 sequence reads: CASSVVSGVGNEQFF. The CDR3 region has the DNA TGTGCCAGCAGCGTAGTGTCGGGAGTAGGTAATGAGCAGTTCTTC.

The genes are TRBV20-1 and TRBJ2-7, with 9 bases fitting TRBD1. This CDR3 contains 15 residues. Germline CDR1 and CDR2: DFQATT and SNEGSKA (reference sequence). V lost 3 bases and J lost 7; bases outside the gene matches: 13. CDR3 in DNA: TGCAGTGCTAGGGACCGGGGACAGGGTTCGGGGGAGCAGTACTTC. It is translated as CSARDRGQGSGEQYF.

Regarding this clonotype: Since a much larger clone is just one base distant, this may be a read error. The V gene is TRBV19, the J gene TRBJ1-2; possible D gene TRBD1, 5 bases. The V gene lost 4 bases and the J gene lost 6 bases, with 18 bases spanning the gap. Germline V gene lookup returns CDR1 LNHDA and CDR2 SQIVND (reference sequence). The CDR3 length is 15 residues. The CDR3 bases are TGTGCCAGTAGTACTTTTTCCCCATGGGACGATGGCTACACCTTC. Translation gives CASSTFSPWDDGYTF.

This clonotype showed up just a few times. A read error may explain this, as a much larger clone is one base away. The rearrangement joins TRBV30 to TRBJ1-6; D is unresolved. This CDR3 has 14 amino acids. Germline loops: CDR1 GTSNPN, CDR2 SVGIG (reference sequence). V dropped 0 bases and J dropped 7 bases, with 10 bases sitting between them. The CDR3 region is CAWSVSVLNSPLHF. CDR3 sequence (DNA): TGTGCCTGGAGTGTATCAGTCTTGAATTCACCCCTCCACTTT.

In this sample, this clonotype turned up many times. This chain joins TRBV10-3 and TRBJ2-1; possibly TRBD2 for D (6 bases). With 7 bases removed from V and 2 bases from J, the gap between germline ends came to 9 bases. The CDR3 runs to 13 residues. Per the germline V gene, CDR1 is ENHRY and CDR2 is SYGVKD. CDR3 DNA sequence: TGTGCCATCATGGCGGGAACCTACAATGAGCAGTTCTTC. Protein: CAIMAGTYNEQFF.

The sample holds a few counts of this clonotype. This may arise from a read error, as a much more abundant clone is one base away. The chain links TRBV7-2 to TRBJ1-2, with D unresolved. V lost 3 bases and J 4 bases, leaving 12 bases between the germline ends. CDR1 and CDR2 from the germline V gene are SGHTA and FQGNSA. CDR3 size: 14 residues. The DNA for the CDR3 is TGTGCCAGCAGCTTCCACAGCCTCGGCTATGGCTACACCTTC. Residues: CASSFHSLGYGYTF.

This clonotype was detected many times. V and J are TRBV25-1 and TRBJ1-1; D not certain. This CDR3 comprises 12 residues. The V gene's germline CDR1 is MGHDK and CDR2 SYGVNS. V lost 7 bases and J lost 1, with 7 bases in between. CDR3 coding DNA: TGTGCCAGCAACATTGGGAACACTGAAGCTTTCTTT. It translates to CASNIGNTEAFF.

In its sample, this clonotype was seen a few times. Since a much larger clone is just one base distant, this may be a read error. V gene TRBV10-3 combines with J gene TRBJ2-7, with 11 positions matching TRBD1. The length of the CDR3 is 13 residues. Unmatched junction bases numbered 8, after V lost 11 bases and J lost 5 bases. In germline, CDR1 is ENHRY, CDR2 SYGVKD. CDR3 amino acids: CALKGQGGHEQYF. The CDR3 DNA sequence: TGTGCCCTCAAGGGACAGGGGGGCCACGAGCAGTACTTC.